The 4 T cell receptor beta chains below all came from one sample that was sequenced in a study of T cells expressing NK-cell markers (dated by TCRdb to the early 2020s). The library was prepared using 5' RACE. The instrument given in TCRdb is Illumina HiSeq 2000. TCRdb reprocessed the reads and assigns one entry to each CDR3 protein sequence, leaving out DNA. The table for this sample lists approximately 380,000 distinct CDR3 sequences. Roughly 5.5% of the sample is taken by the ten largest. The sequencing input was blood T cells: a sorted CD56 or NKG2C T cell subset, CD4+ or CD8+ T cells, or bulk PBMC T cells (not recorded which). The source is a man aged 18-69 years in good health.

CDR3 amino acids: CASGLFEGYEQYF. The V gene is TRBV12-5, the J gene TRBJ2-7; TCRdb indicates TRBD2, and absent DNA this call remains unverified. Germline V gene data show CDR1 as LGHNT and CDR2 as FRNRAP. This CDR3 is built from 13 residues.

This chain connects TRBV6-5 to TRBJ2-4; TCRdb calls TRBD1, which cannot be checked without DNA. The germline V gene encodes CDR1 MNHEY and CDR2 SVGAGI. This CDR3 is built from 18 residues. The CDR3 loop is CASSYRGPESIAKNIQYF.

The rearrangement uses TRBV7-9 and TRBJ1-4; TCRdb lists TRBD1, though no DNA is available to test this call. The CDR3 length is 15 residues. Germline lookup yields CDR1 SEHNR and CDR2 FQNEAQ (reference sequence). The CDR3 sequence is CASSLARQGEEKLFF.

This rearrangement joins TRBV3-1 to TRBJ1-2; TCRdb selects TRBD1, and the lack of DNA leaves this call unchecked. Germline CDR1 reads LGHDT; CDR2 reads YNNKEL (reference sequence). The CDR3 has 14 residues. The CDR3 here is CARTPGPLDYGYTF.